Following are 31 T cell receptor beta chains from one sample sequenced in a study of cytomegalovirus exposure and HLA in healthy donors. The PCR ran on 60 Vbeta and 13 Jbeta primers. The method was immunoSEQ multiplex PCR; TCRdb's version includes in-frame clones alone and lacks a portion of them. The sample lists about 120,000 clones, about four fifths seen once, with around 2.2% in the top ten. The specimen was PBMCs. The receptors stem from a woman between 35 and 50 years old in good health and CMV-seronegative.

The chain couples TRBV2 to TRBJ1-1, with 7 nucleotides matching TRBD1. Trimming removed 6 bases from V and 7 bases from J; junction bases left unmatched: 2. Germline lookup yields CDR1 SNHLY and CDR2 FYNNEI. The CDR3 loop spans 11 amino acids. Written as DNA, the CDR3 is TGTGCCAGCAGGGGACAGATTGAAGCTTTCTTT. Its protein product is CASRGQIEAFF. Based on the CDR3 plus reference TRBV2 and TRBJ1-1, the full variable domain is EPEVTQTPSHQVTQMGQEVILRCVPISNHLYFYWYRQILGQKVEFLVSFYNNEISEKSEIFDDQFSVERPDGSNFTLKIRSTKLEDSAMYFCASRGQIEAFFGQGTRLTVV.

The V and J genes are TRBV5-4 and TRBJ2-3; D unresolved. The CDR3 totals 14 residues. The V end was cut by 1 base, the J end by 7 bases, with 13 bases between. Germline V gene lookup returns CDR1 SGHNT and CDR2 YYREEE (reference sequence). The chain's CDR3 is CASSLSTTQHTQYF. The CDR3 DNA reads as TGTGCCAGCAGCTTGAGTACTACTCAACATACGCAGTATTTT.

The chain uses TRBV2 and TRBJ2-5; D is uncertain. Germline V gives CDR1 SNHLY, CDR2 FYNNEI. Trimming took off 7 bases at V and 5 bases at J, with 11 bases between the two ends. The CDR3 spans 12 residues. CDR3 residues: CASTQWWETQYF. In DNA form, the CDR3 reads TGTGCCAGCACCCAGTGGTGGGAGACCCAGTACTTC.

This sequence joins TRBV28 and TRBJ1-5; D perhaps matches TRBD1 (6 bases). Trimming took off 4 bases at V and 2 bases at J, with 15 bases between the two ends. The germline CDR1 and CDR2 sequences are MDHEN and SYDVKM. The CDR3 totals 16 residues. The CDR3 region is CASSSGQNKGNQPQHF. DNA for the CDR3: TGTGCCAGCAGTTCCGGACAGAATAAGGGCAATCAGCCCCAGCATTTT. Looking up the rest from reference TRBV28 and TRBJ1-5 gives the full variable domain: DVKVTQSSRYLVKRTGEKVFLECVQDMDHENMFWYRQDPGLGLRLIYFSYDVKMKEKGDIPEGYSVSREKKERFSLILESASTNQTSMYLCASSSGQNKGNQPQHFGDGTRLSIL.

The chain links TRBV9 to TRBJ2-3; D perhaps matches TRBD2 (5 bases). The germline gives CDR1 SGDLS, CDR2 YYNGEE. Trimming shortened V by 4 bases and J by 4 bases, and 16 bases separated the two germline ends. The CDR3 is 15 amino acids. The CDR3 nucleotides read TGTGCCAGCAGCTTTACACTAGACGGGCCAGATACGCAGTATTTT. Its translation: CASSFTLDGPDTQYF.

The CDR3 here is CATSIRLAGGDEQFF. Written as DNA, the CDR3 is TGTGCCACCAGCATAAGACTAGCGGGAGGGGATGAGCAGTTCTTC. The genes are TRBV15 and TRBJ2-1; 14 bases are a match to TRBD2. CDR1 is LNHNV and CDR2 is YYDKDF in the germline V gene (reference sequence). V trimming: 4 bases; J trimming: 8 bases; junction bases outside the gene matches: 4. This CDR3 comprises 15 residues.

V gene TRBV11-2 combines with J gene TRBJ2-1; 8 positions match TRBD2. There are 16 residues in the CDR3. The V gene's germline CDR1 is SGHAT and CDR2 FQNNGV. V trimming: 6 bases; J trimming: 4 bases; junction bases outside the gene matches: 11. CDR3 region: CASSPLRGGTYNEQFF. In DNA form, the CDR3 reads TGTGCCAGCAGTCCCCTCCGGGGGGGAACTTACAATGAGCAGTTCTTC.

This sequence joins TRBV27 and TRBJ2-7; 10 nucleotides agree with TRBD2. The J segment lost 0 bases and the V segment lost 4 bases, leaving 3 bases of the junction unmatched. This CDR3 is 15 amino acids long. CDR1 MNHEY and CDR2 SMNVEV come from the germline V gene (reference sequence). CDR3 bases: TGTGCCAGCAGTTCCTGGACTAGCGGCTCCTACGAGCAGTACTTC. Protein product: CASSSWTSGSYEQYF.

This clone was seen a few times. The CDR3 loop is CASSPQGGVPYEQYF. The CDR3, as DNA: TGTGCCAGTAGTCCCCAAGGGGGAGTCCCCTACGAGCAGTACTTC. The chain uses TRBV19 and TRBJ2-7; D may be TRBD1 (6 bases). The V and J ends lost 5 bases and 2 bases respectively, with 16 bases between them. This CDR3 has 15 amino acids. The V gene's germline CDR1 is LNHDA and CDR2 SQIVND (reference sequence). The whole variable domain, remainder taken from reference TRBV19 and TRBJ2-7, is DGGITQSPKYLFRKEGQNVTLSCEQNLNHDAMYWYRQDPGQGLRLIYYSQIVNDFQKGDIAEGYSVSREKKESFPLTVTSAQKNPTAFYLCASSPQGGVPYEQYFGPGTRLTVT.

Written as DNA, the CDR3 is TGCAGCGTCGGACAGGAGGGAGACTATGGCTACACCTTC. The encoded protein is CSVGQEGDYGYTF. This chain links TRBV29-1 with TRBJ1-2; TRBD1 matches 7 bases. The CDR3 is made up of 13 amino acids. From germline, CDR1 is SQVTM and CDR2 ANQGSEA. The V segment lost 6 bases and the J segment 3 bases; nucleotides outside the gene matches: 7.

The rearrangement joins TRBV2 to TRBJ2-1; D is unclear. CDR3 length equals 11 residues. Deletions cut 8 bases from V and 3 bases from J, with 5 bases between. Looked up from germline, CDR1 is SNHLY and CDR2 is FYNNEI. CDR3 DNA sequence: TGTGCCAGCGCCGGCTACAATGAGCAGTTCTTC. Translation: CASAGYNEQFF.

The chain recombines TRBV7-2 with TRBJ1-4; 7 bases are shared with TRBD1. In germline, CDR1 is SGHTA, CDR2 FQGNSA. There are 14 residues in the CDR3. Losses at the gene ends were 5 bases for V and 4 bases for J; bases not matched to a gene: 4. Here the CDR3 reads CASSPTGFNEKLFF. The CDR3 bases are TGTGCCAGCAGCCCGACAGGGTTTAATGAAAAACTGTTTTTT.

The chain couples TRBV10-3 to TRBJ2-1; TRBD2 matches 8 bases. V gave up 10 bases and J gave up 10 bases; unmatched junction bases: 21. The germline V gene has CDR1 ENHRY and CDR2 SYGVKD. CDR3 size: 16 residues. CDR3 in DNA: TGTGCCACCATCATGGGCACGGGGGGGGCATCGTGGGAGCAGTTCTTC. It yields the protein CATIMGTGGASWEQFF.

The chain is built from TRBV7-9 and TRBJ1-2; TRBD1 might be the D (5 bases). This CDR3 is 16 amino acids long. The V and J ends lost 3 bases and 0 bases respectively, with 14 bases between them. Germline V gene data show CDR1 as SEHNR and CDR2 as FQNEAQ (reference sequence). CDR3 sequence reads: CASSLRRQGPNYGYTF. CDR3 sequence (DNA): TGTGCCAGCAGCTTGCGAAGGCAGGGTCCTAACTATGGCTACACCTTC.

This clone was picked up one time. The V call is TRBV7-2, the J call TRBJ2-2, with TRBD2 identical over 10 bases. The CDR3 is 17 amino acids. Germline CDR1 SGHTA, CDR2 FQGNSA. The V and J ends lost 5 bases and 7 bases, in that order; junction bases with no gene match: 13. The CDR3: CASSRFTSGIMGGELFF. The CDR3 nucleotides read TGTGCCAGCAGCCGTTTCACTAGCGGGATAATGGGCGGGGAGCTGTTTTTT.

The genes are TRBV4-2 and TRBJ1-2, with TRBD1 as a possible D gene (5 bases). Germline loops: CDR1 LGHNA, CDR2 YNFKEQ. CDR3 length equals 14 residues. V was pared by 0 bases and J by 4 bases, with 9 bases between. CDR3 nucleotides: TGTGCCAGCAGCCAAGACAGGGTAATCTATGGCTACACCTTC. Protein sequence: CASSQDRVIYGYTF.

The chain links TRBV6-1 to TRBJ2-5, with a tentative D call TRBD1 (5 bases). The DNA end lines up better with TRBJ2-7; the J call may be wrong. The CDR3 runs 13 residues. Germline V gives CDR1 MNHNS, CDR2 SASEGT. The CDR3 spells CASSPQGLYEQYF. CDR3 nucleotide sequence: TGTGCCAGCAGTCCTCAGGGTTTATACGAGCAGTACTTC.

The gene calls are TRBV7-2 and TRBJ2-3; 14 bases agree with TRBD2. Germline-derived CDR1 and CDR2 are SGHTA and FQGNSA. CDR3 length: 19 residues. V shed 5 bases, J shed 4 bases, and the junction held 14 bases outside the gene matches. CDR3 nucleotides: TGTGCCAGCAGCGATCATGGACTAGCGGGGGGTTTTGTTTCAGATACGCAGTATTTT. It specifies CASSDHGLAGGFVSDTQYF.

V is TRBV6-4 and J is TRBJ1-2; possibly TRBD1 for D (6 bases). Germline CDR1 is MRHNA and CDR2 is SNTAGT. Trimming left V 6 bases short and J 8 bases short, with 22 bases between. The CDR3 length is 15 residues. CDR3 protein: CASSPGIGTSEGYTF. The CDR3 DNA reads TGTGCCAGCAGCCCCGGGATTGGGACATCGGAAGGCTACACCTTC.

This clone was seen a handful of times. The CDR3 region has the DNA TGTGCTAGTGGTTTCGAGGAGACTGAAGCTTTCTTT. Protein sequence: CASGFEETEAFF. This sequence joins TRBV12-5 and TRBJ1-1; D uncertain. Germline V gene data show CDR1 as LGHNT and CDR2 as FRNRAP. The CDR3 sequence is 12 residues long. V lost 3 bases and J lost 5, with 7 bases in between.

The chain recombines TRBV14 with TRBJ1-6, with no clear D. Trimming removed 0 bases from V and 8 bases from J, with 11 bases in between. This CDR3 is 15 amino acids long. Germline V CDR1 and CDR2: SGHDN, FVKESK. CDR3 sequence (DNA): TGTGCCAGCAGCCAAGAGGTCCCAGGTTATTCACCCCTCCACTTT. Translating it yields CASSQEVPGYSPLHF.

J is TRBJ2-2 and V is TRBV18, with TRBD1 as a possible D gene (5 bases). The CDR3 is made up of 16 amino acids. V lost 3 bases, J lost 4 bases, and 15 bases lay in between. The germline CDR1 and CDR2 sequences are KGHSH and LQKENI. CDR3 protein: CASSPIGQQGTGELFF. The DNA of the CDR3 is TGTGCCAGCTCACCGATCGGACAACAAGGCACCGGGGAGCTGTTTTTT.

V is TRBV2 and J is TRBJ2-5, with 7 bases matching TRBD2. Gene TRBJ2-7 matches the end of the DNA better, so the J call may be wrong. The germline V gene has CDR1 SNHLY and CDR2 FYNNEI. The CDR3 covers 15 residues. The CDR3 is CASSDSGGRLGEQYF. In DNA form, the CDR3 reads TGTGCCAGCAGTGATTCGGGCGGGAGACTCGGCGAGCAGTACTTC.

J is TRBJ2-7 and V is TRBV25-1, with 7 bases aligning to TRBD2. V shed 3 bases, J shed 4 bases, and the junction held 9 bases outside the gene matches. This CDR3 is built from 15 residues. Germline V gene lookup returns CDR1 MGHDK and CDR2 SYGVNS. The CDR3 protein is CASSDPAGEAYEQYF. CDR3 DNA: TGTGCCAGCAGTGATCCCGCGGGGGAGGCGTACGAGCAGTACTTC.

This chain joins TRBV2 and TRBJ2-2; 11 bases are a match to TRBD1. V dropped 8 bases and J dropped 7; count of bases not matched to a gene: 6. Germline V gene data show CDR1 as SNHLY and CDR2 as FYNNEI. The CDR3 runs to 14 residues. The CDR3, as DNA: TGTGCCAGCTCGGGACAGGGGGAGAGCGGGGAGCTGTTTTTT. Its translation: CASSGQGESGELFF.

V gene TRBV10-3 combines with J gene TRBJ1-3, with D uncertain. The CDR3 is 13 amino acids. CDR1 is ENHRY, CDR2 SYGVKD, per germline. Between the trimmed V and J ends, which lost 8 bases and 2 bases, there was a span of 10 bases. CDR3 nucleotides: TGTGCCATCGGAGCGAAGCCTGGAAACACCATATATTTT. Protein: CAIGAKPGNTIYF.

This clone was counted once. The chain couples TRBV14 to TRBJ1-1; D unclear. The ends were cut back, 2 bases at V and 1 base at J, with 14 bases in the middle. There are 16 residues in the CDR3. Germline CDR1 SGHDN, CDR2 FVKESK. DNA of the CDR3: TGTGCCAGCAGCCAACTTTCGGGTTCGGGGAACACTGAAGCTTTCTTT. Its translation: CASSQLSGSGNTEAFF.

The chain uses TRBV5-4 and TRBJ1-2, with D perhaps matching TRBD1 (6 bases). In germline, CDR1 is SGHNT, CDR2 YYREEE (reference sequence). The length of the CDR3 is 17 residues. Trimming took off 3 bases at V and 2 bases at J, with 20 bases between the two ends. The CDR3 sequence: CASSSLSQTGPNYGYTF. In DNA form, the CDR3 reads TGTGCCAGCAGCTCGCTAAGCCAGACAGGTCCCAACTATGGCTACACCTTC. The complete variable domain, with remaining parts taken from reference TRBV5-4 and TRBJ1-2, reads ETGVTQSPTHLIKTRGQQVTLRCSSQSGHNTVSWYQQALGQGPQFIFQYYREEENGRGNFPPRFSGLQFPNYSSELNVNALELDDSALYLCASSSLSQTGPNYGYTFGSGTRLTVV.

This clone was counted between two and nine times. The DNA for the CDR3 is TGCGCCAGCAGCCCCGGGACAGATGGACTGCTCATGAACACTGAAGCTTTCTTT. It is translated as CASSPGTDGLLMNTEAFF. The chain recombines TRBV4-1 with TRBJ1-1, with TRBD1 matching over 7 bases. Trimming took 4 bases from V and 0 from J; bases not matched to a gene: 14. Looked up from germline, CDR1 is MGHRA and CDR2 is YSYEKL. The CDR3 is 18 residues long.

This sequence joins TRBV7-2 and TRBJ2-3; D might be TRBD2 (5 bases). Germline CDR1 and CDR2: SGHTA and FQGNSA. Between the trimmed V and J ends, which lost 2 bases and 10 bases, there was a span of 22 bases. The CDR3 is made up of 16 amino acids. CDR3 sequence (DNA): TGTGCCAGCAGCTTACGGTACGGAGGTGACTCGGCGTCGCAGTATTTT. This codes for CASSLRYGGDSASQYF. Full variable domain (missing parts from reference TRBV7-2 and TRBJ2-3): GAGVSQSPSNKVTEKGKDVELRCDPISGHTALYWYRQSLGQGLEFLIYFQGNSAPDKSGLPSDRFSAERTGGSVSTLTIQRTQQEDSAVYLCASSLRYGGDSASQYFGPGTRLTVL.

CDR3 sequence (DNA): TGTGCCAGCAGTGTACACGGGACAGGACCACGCCAAGAGACCCAGTACTTC. It yields the protein CASSVHGTGPRQETQYF. The chain uses TRBV2 and TRBJ2-5; 8 bases match TRBD1. V shed 4 bases, J shed 1 base, and the junction held 11 bases outside the gene matches. Germline CDR1 and CDR2: SNHLY and FYNNEI. This CDR3 region has 17 residues.